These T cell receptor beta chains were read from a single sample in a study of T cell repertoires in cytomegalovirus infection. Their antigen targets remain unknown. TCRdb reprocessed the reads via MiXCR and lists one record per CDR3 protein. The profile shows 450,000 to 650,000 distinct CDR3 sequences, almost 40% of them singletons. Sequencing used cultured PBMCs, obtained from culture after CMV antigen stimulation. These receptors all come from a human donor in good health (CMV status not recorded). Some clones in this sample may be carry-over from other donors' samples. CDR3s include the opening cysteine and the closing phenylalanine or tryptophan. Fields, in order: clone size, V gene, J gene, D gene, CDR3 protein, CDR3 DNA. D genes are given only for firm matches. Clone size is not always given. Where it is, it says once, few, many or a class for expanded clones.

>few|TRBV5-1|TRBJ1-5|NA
CASSLGAAGQPQHF
TGCGCCAGCAGCTTAGGAGCTGCAGGACAGCCCCAGCATTTT
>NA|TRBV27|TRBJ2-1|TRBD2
CASSSRLAGRNEQFF
TGTGCCAGCAGTTCCCGACTAGCGGGGAGGAATGAGCAGTTCTTC
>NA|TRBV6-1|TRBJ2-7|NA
CASSNHRTHEQYF
TGTGCCAGCAGTAACCATCGGACCCACGAGCAGTACTTC
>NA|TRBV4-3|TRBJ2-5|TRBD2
CASSQDWVRLAGGQETQYF
TGCGCCAGCAGCCAAGATTGGGTTCGACTAGCGGGAGGACAAGAGACCCAGTACTTC
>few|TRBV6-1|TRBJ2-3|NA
CASSQLGVSTTTDTQYF
TGTGCCAGCAGTCAACTTGGGGTTAGCACTACAACAGATACGCAGTATTTT
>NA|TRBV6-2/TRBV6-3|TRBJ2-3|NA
CASSYGGPDTQYF
TGTGCCAGCAGTTACGGGGGCCCAGATACGCAGTATTTT
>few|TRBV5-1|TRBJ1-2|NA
CASSLGQDYSGYTF
TGCGCCAGCAGCTTGGGACAGGATTACTCTGGCTACACCTTC
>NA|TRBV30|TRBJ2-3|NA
CAWSEMDTQYF
TGTGCCTGGAGCGAGATGGATACGCAGTATTTT
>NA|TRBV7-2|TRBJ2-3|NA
CASSEYSTQYF
TGTGCCAGCAGCGAGTATAGTACGCAGTATTTT
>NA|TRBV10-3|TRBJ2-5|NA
CAIEDGRGETQYF
TGTGCCATCGAGGACGGACGGGGAGAGACCCAGTACTTC
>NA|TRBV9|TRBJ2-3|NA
CASSVRPTREDTQYF
TGTGCCAGCAGCGTCAGACCGACTAGGGAAGATACGCAGTATTTT
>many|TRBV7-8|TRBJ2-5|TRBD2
CASSLPGGTQETQYF
TGTGCCAGCAGCCTCCCGGGAGGAACCCAAGAGACCCAGTACTTC
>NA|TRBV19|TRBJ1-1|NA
CASSILGGQSTEAFF
TGTGCCAGTAGTATCTTGGGGGGGCAAAGCACTGAAGCTTTCTTT
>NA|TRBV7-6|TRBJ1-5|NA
CASSFDSQPQHF
TGTGCCAGCAGCTTTGACAGTCAGCCCCAGCATTTT
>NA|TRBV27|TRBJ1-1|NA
CASTASGGVGWRYTEAFF
TGTGCCAGCACCGCATCGGGAGGGGTCGGTTGGAGGTACACTGAAGCTTTCTTT
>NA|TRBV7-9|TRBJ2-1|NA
CASSLAMWGVEQFF
TGTGCCAGCAGCTTAGCGATGTGGGGAGTTGAGCAGTTCTTC
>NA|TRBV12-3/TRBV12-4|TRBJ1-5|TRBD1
CASSLAQGASNQPQHF
TGTGCCAGCAGTTTAGCGCAGGGGGCGAGTAATCAGCCCCAGCATTTT
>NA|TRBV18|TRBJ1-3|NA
CASSLNSGNTIHF
TGTGCCAGCTCACTCAACTCTGGAAACACCATACATTTT
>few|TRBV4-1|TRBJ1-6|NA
CASSQDRGDLGSPLHF
TGCGCCAGCAGCCAAGATCGGGGGGATCTAGGATCACCCCTCCACTTT
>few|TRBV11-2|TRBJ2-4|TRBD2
CASSLAHPTSGRNIQYF
TGTGCCAGCAGCTTAGCCCACCCGACTAGCGGGAGAAACATTCAGTACTTC
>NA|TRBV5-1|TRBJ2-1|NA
CASSLRQGKVWNEQFF
TGCGCCAGCAGCTTGAGGCAGGGGAAAGTCTGGAATGAGCAGTTCTTC
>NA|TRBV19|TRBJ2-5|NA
CASKMVGGEETQYF
TGTGCCAGTAAAATGGTGGGGGGAGAAGAGACCCAGTACTTC
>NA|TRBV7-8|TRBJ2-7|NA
CASSMTVGYEQYF
TGTGCCAGCAGTATGACAGTGGGGTACGAGCAGTACTTC
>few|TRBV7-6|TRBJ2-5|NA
CASSPSLQETQYF
TGTGCCAGCAGCCCGAGTCTCCAAGAGACCCAGTACTTC
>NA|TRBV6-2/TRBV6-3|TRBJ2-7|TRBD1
CASSFHRDRPYEQYF
TGTGCCAGCAGTTTTCACCGGGACAGGCCCTACGAGCAGTACTTC
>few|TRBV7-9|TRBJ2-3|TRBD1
CASATRGQGGIGTDTQYF
TGTGCCAGCGCCACGAGGGGACAGGGGGGGATCGGCACAGATACGCAGTATTTT
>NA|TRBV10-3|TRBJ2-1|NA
CAISESVGGGVDEQFF
TGTGCCATCAGTGAGTCGGTCGGAGGGGGGGTAGATGAGCAGTTCTTC